The 25 T cell receptor beta chains in this list originate from one sample, sequenced in a study of cytomegalovirus exposure and HLA in healthy donors (dated by TCRdb to 2017 to 2019). Library preparation used the immunoSEQ multiplex PCR assay. For the multiplex PCR, a mixture combining 60 forward primers for TCR Vbeta segments and 13 reverse primers for TCR Jbeta segments was used. TCRdb stores this immuneACCESS table with in-frame sequences only. Part of the clones is absent; in the studies checked, under half of the shortfall reflects unresolved V genes, and no reason is known for the rest. The sample table contains roughly 130,000 clones; only one count was recorded for around 79% of them. The ten most abundant clones make up 3.1% of the sample. The sample comprised PBMCs. These receptor sequences come from a female donor in good health and CMV-seronegative.

The chain uses TRBV5-6 and TRBJ1-2, with D maybe TRBD1 (5 bases). Per the germline V gene, CDR1 is SGHDT and CDR2 is YYEEEE. V gave up 4 bases and J gave up 4 bases, with 8 bases separating them. CDR3 length: 12 amino acids. In DNA form, the CDR3 reads TGTGCCAGCAGCCAGACAGCCTATGGCTACACCTTC. Amino acids: CASSQTAYGYTF.

Comment on this clone: The germline gene is not matched at one end of the junction; a read error may be the cause. The chain has TRBV27 and TRBJ1-1; TRBD1 aligns across 10 bases. CDR1 and CDR2 (germline): MNHEY, SMNVEV (reference sequence). The CDR3 runs to 16 residues. The CDR3 sequence: CASSGGGTGVKTEAFF. In DNA, the CDR3 is TGTGCCAGCAGTGGGGGCGGGACAGGGGTGAAAACTGAAGCTTTCTTT.

This clone was observed a few times. CDR3 sequence reads: CASSPDRISADTQYF. The CDR3 bases are TGTGCCAGCAGCCCGGACAGGATTTCAGCAGATACGCAGTATTTT. The chain recombines TRBV7-9 with TRBJ2-3; the match to TRBD1 covers 7 bases. Germline values: CDR1 SEHNR, CDR2 FQNEAQ (reference sequence). CDR3 length: 15 residues. V shed 5 bases, J shed 4 bases, and the junction held 9 bases outside the gene matches.

This clone has just a few counts. The V gene is TRBV6-6, the J gene TRBJ2-1; 11 bases match TRBD1. CDR1 is MNHNY, CDR2 SVGAGI, per germline (reference sequence). Trimming at V came to 0 bases and at J to 9 bases, leaving 4 bases not matched to a gene. The CDR3 covers 15 residues. CDR3 nucleotides: TGTGCCAGCAGTTACTCCGGACAGGGGGCTCGTGAGCAGTTCTTC. Translating gives CASSYSGQGAREQFF.

The gene calls are TRBV2 and TRBJ2-1; 8 positions match TRBD1. The germline CDR1 and CDR2 sequences are SNHLY and FYNNEI. The ends lost 3 bases at V and 8 bases at J; junction bases unmatched: 18. The length of the CDR3 is 18 residues. In DNA, the CDR3 is TGTGCCAGCAGTGATGCGATATCGAGGACAGGGAAAAGCGATGAGCAGTTCTTC. Translation: CASSDAISRTGKSDEQFF.

This clone was observed a few times. V and J are TRBV6-1 and TRBJ2-4, with 8 bases lining up with TRBD2. V gave up 2 bases and J gave up 0 bases; unmatched junction bases: 3. The CDR3 consists of 16 residues. From germline, CDR1 is MNHNS and CDR2 SASEGT. The CDR3 DNA is TGTGCCAGCAGTGAATTGACTAGCGTAGCCAAAAACATTCAGTACTTC. Encoded protein: CASSELTSVAKNIQYF.

This sequence joins TRBV4-3 and TRBJ2-1, with 14 bases that match TRBD2. In germline, CDR1 is LGHNA, CDR2 YSLEER. J gave up 7 bases and V 7 bases, and 9 bases lay outside the gene matches. This CDR3 comprises 16 residues. CDR3 nucleotide sequence: TGCGCCAGCACCCCGTCCGGGACTAGCGGGAGTAATGAGCAGTTCTTC. Translation: CASTPSGTSGSNEQFF.

This clone was counted only a few times. This chain connects TRBV30 to TRBJ1-1; 7 bases fit TRBD1. From germline, CDR1 is GTSNPN and CDR2 SVGIG (reference sequence). This CDR3 is built from 13 residues. Trimming removed 2 bases from V and 1 base from J; junction bases left unmatched: 1. CDR3 sequence reads: CAWSRQGNTEAFF. CDR3 nucleotide sequence: TGTGCCTGGAGTAGACAGGGGAACACTGAAGCTTTCTTT.

This rearrangement joins TRBV19 to TRBJ1-2; D gene unclear. The CDR3 loop spans 14 amino acids. Trimming stripped 0 bases from V and 3 bases from J, with 8 bases between. CDR1 and CDR2 from the germline V gene are LNHDA and SQIVND (reference sequence). The CDR3 DNA follows: TGTGCCAGTAGTATAGACAGAACAGACTATGGCTACACCTTC. Protein sequence: CASSIDRTDYGYTF.

This clone appeared a few times. The V gene is TRBV4-3, the J gene TRBJ1-4; no reliable D call. Per the germline V gene, CDR1 is LGHNA and CDR2 is YSLEER. The CDR3 contains 13 residues. Deletions cut 1 base from V and 8 bases from J, with 8 bases between. CDR3 DNA: TGCGCCAGCAGCCAAGGGGTGAGGGAAAAACTGTTTTTT. Encoded protein: CASSQGVREKLFF.

The V call is TRBV11-3, the J call TRBJ2-2; TRBD1 might be the D (6 bases). CDR1 is SGHNT and CDR2 is YENEEA in the germline V gene. This CDR3 has 15 amino acids. V gave up 2 bases and J gave up 5 bases, with 12 bases separating them. The CDR3 coding sequence is TGTGCCAGCAGCTTATTCTCAGGGGAAACCGGGGAGCTGTTTTTT. Protein: CASSLFSGETGELFF.

This clone was seen a single time. The rearrangement joins TRBV5-8 to TRBJ1-2, with D uncertain. V was clipped by 4 bases and J by 7 bases, with 20 bases between them. The germline V gene has CDR1 SGHTS and CDR2 YDEGEE. The CDR3 consists of 15 residues. The DNA for the CDR3 is TGTGCCAGCAGCGCCGGAGCGGCAGCTTATAGTGGCTACACCTTC. Translated, it gives CASSAGAAAYSGYTF.

This clone was observed once. CDR3 nucleotides: TGTGCCAGCAGCCAGACTAGCGGGGGAGCGAGCACAGATACGCAGTATTTT. This codes for CASSQTSGGASTDTQYF. This sequence joins TRBV11-3 and TRBJ2-3, with 12 bases matching TRBD2. Trimming at V came to 5 bases and at J to 0 bases, leaving 6 bases not matched to a gene. Germline V gene data show CDR1 as SGHNT and CDR2 as YENEEA. This CDR3 comprises 17 residues.

This clone was seen only a few times. This rearrangement joins TRBV11-2 to TRBJ1-1; TRBD1 is a possible D gene (5 bases). Per the germline V gene, CDR1 is SGHAT and CDR2 is FQNNGV. Deletions cut 5 bases from V and 1 base from J, with 11 bases between. The length of the CDR3 is 14 residues. The CDR3 nucleotides are TGTGCCAGCAGCCTCCTGGGGGGGAACACTGAAGCTTTCTTT. Translating gives CASSLLGGNTEAFF. The complete variable domain, with remaining parts taken from reference TRBV11-2 and TRBJ1-1, reads EAGVAQSPRYKIIEKRQSVAFWCNPISGHATLYWYQQILGQGPKLLIQFQNNGVVDDSQLPKDRFSAERLKGVDSTLKIQPAKLEDSAVYLCASSLLGGNTEAFFGQGTRLTVV.

The V call is TRBV9, the J call TRBJ1-6, with 8 bases that match TRBD1. V trimming: 0 bases; J trimming: 7 bases; junction bases outside the gene matches: 3. The CDR3 runs to 15 residues. The germline gives CDR1 SGDLS, CDR2 YYNGEE. The CDR3 is CASSVGNRGNSPLHF. In nucleotides, the CDR3 is TGTGCCAGCAGCGTAGGGAACAGGGGGAATTCACCCCTCCACTTT. The whole variable domain, filled in from reference TRBV9 and TRBJ1-6, reads DSGVTQTPKHLITATGQRVTLRCSPRSGDLSVYWYQQSLDQGLQFLIQYYNGEERAKGNILERFSAQQFPDLHSELNLSSLELGDSALYFCASSVGNRGNSPLHFGNGTRLTVT.

This rearrangement joins TRBV5-8 to TRBJ2-7; 9 bases map to TRBD2. Trimming cost V 4 bases and J 7 bases; bases outside gene matches: 12. Germline CDR1 and CDR2: SGHTS and YDEGEE. The CDR3 is 15 amino acids. CDR3 residues: CASSPIVAGVDEQYF. The CDR3 coding sequence is TGTGCCAGCAGCCCCATTGTAGCGGGAGTGGATGAGCAGTACTTC.

V gene TRBV28 combines with J gene TRBJ2-5; D is uncertain. The CDR3 is made up of 13 amino acids. The germline V gene encodes CDR1 MDHEN and CDR2 SYDVKM. The ends were cut back, 3 bases at V and 2 bases at J, with 7 bases in the middle. The CDR3 reads CASSFPRQETQYF. DNA for the CDR3: TGTGCCAGCAGTTTCCCACGGCAAGAGACCCAGTACTTC.

This sequence joins TRBV4-3 and TRBJ2-5; D remains unclear. V lost 0 bases, J lost 4 bases, and 9 bases lay in between. Germline V gene lookup returns CDR1 LGHNA and CDR2 YSLEER. The CDR3 covers 14 residues. The CDR3 loop is CASSQDSSGETQYF. The DNA for the CDR3 is TGCGCCAGCAGCCAAGACAGCTCGGGAGAGACCCAGTACTTC.

The rearrangement links TRBV2 to TRBJ1-6; TRBD1 is a possible D gene (6 bases). The ends were cut back, 2 bases at V and 7 bases at J, with 12 bases in the middle. In germline, CDR1 is SNHLY, CDR2 FYNNEI. CDR3 length: 15 amino acids. The CDR3 spells CASSERGGENSPLHF. The CDR3 DNA sequence: TGTGCCAGCAGTGAAAGGGGGGGCGAGAATTCACCCCTCCACTTT.

The chain uses TRBV6-5 and TRBJ2-6, with D unresolved. Trimming removed 5 bases from V and 0 bases from J, with 8 bases in between. This CDR3 spans 15 amino acids. Germline CDR1 is MNHEY and CDR2 is SVGAGI. CDR3 sequence: CASSLYVSGANVLTF. CDR3 DNA sequence: TGTGCCAGCAGTCTCTATGTCTCTGGGGCCAACGTCCTGACTTTC.

The rearrangement uses TRBV5-6 and TRBJ1-1; TRBD1 is a possible D gene (6 bases). The ends were cut back, 1 base at V and 5 bases at J, with 15 bases in the middle. The CDR3 loop spans 15 amino acids. CDR1 and CDR2 (germline): SGHDT, YYEEEE. CDR3 in DNA: TGTGCCAGCAGCTTGAGAGCGGGGGCAAGAACTGAAGCTTTCTTT. It encodes CASSLRAGARTEAFF.

Only a few counts were recorded for this clone. This rearrangement joins TRBV28 to TRBJ1-4; D not resolved. V gave up 5 bases and J gave up 0 bases, with 10 bases separating them. There are 15 residues in the CDR3. Germline V CDR1 and CDR2: MDHEN, SYDVKM. CDR3 sequence: CASSPSGSTNEKLFF. Here the CDR3 DNA reads TGTGCCAGCAGTCCTTCGGGATCAACTAATGAAAAACTGTTTTTT.

This clone was seen a single time. The genes are TRBV27 and TRBJ1-1, with a possible D match to TRBD1 (6 bases). Trimming took 6 bases from V and 3 from J, leaving 8 bases between them. The CDR3 length is 12 residues. Germline V lookup: CDR1 MNHEY, CDR2 SMNVEV (reference sequence). DNA for the CDR3: TGTGCCAGCAGCAGGACAGACACTGAAGCTTTCTTT. Translated, it gives CASSRTDTEAFF.

The chain couples TRBV5-1 to TRBJ2-2; 12 bases are shared with TRBD2. J lost 6 bases, V lost 1 base, and 4 bases had no gene match. Germline CDR1 and CDR2: SGHRS and YFSETQ. CDR3 length equals 16 residues. The CDR3, as DNA: TGCGCCAGCAGCTTGACTAGCGGGGGGCCCCCCGGGGAGCTGTTTTTT. It encodes CASSLTSGGPPGELFF.

This rearrangement joins TRBV30 to TRBJ2-6; D is uncertain. V was cut by 4 bases and J by 0 bases, with 7 bases left in between. The CDR3 length is 14 residues. Per germline, CDR1 GTSNPN and CDR2 SVGIG (reference sequence). The CDR3 DNA follows: TGTGCCTGGATCAGCGACTCTGGGGCCAACGTCCTGACTTTC. This codes for CAWISDSGANVLTF. The entire variable domain, with the rest obtained from reference TRBV30 and TRBJ2-6, is as follows: SQTIHQWPATLVQPVGSPLSLECTVEGTSNPNLYWYRQAAGRGLQLLFYSVGIGQISSEVPQNLSASRPQDRQFILSSKKLLLSDSGFYLCAWISDSGANVLTFGAGSRLTVL.